Described below is a single T cell receptor (beta chain) sequence and its context. The CDR3 runs 16 residues. V was trimmed by 6 bases and J by 2 bases, leaving 20 bases between them. Germline V gene lookup returns CDR1 MNHEY and CDR2 SMNVEV (reference sequence). This sample is part of a study of OX40 agonist ivuxolimab in advanced cancers. Study context: It was ivuxolimab, an agonistic anti-OX40 (CD134) antibody, that patients were treated with.

TCRdb's table, derived via immunoSEQ multiplex PCR, lists solely in-frame clones and lacks some. The table lists tens of thousands of clones, roughly 90% of them singletons, with over 0.35% in the top ten. This TCR was sampled from an adult with an advanced solid tumor such as melanoma, head and neck, liver or kidney cancer. Sample: CD4+ or CD8+ T cells sorted from blood, taken in a trial of the OX40 agonist ivuxolimab. V gene TRBV27 combines with J gene TRBJ2-7; a possible D gene is TRBD2 (6 bases). The CDR3 sequence is CASSITPPGGAYEQYF. CDR3 bases: TGTGCCAGCAGCATAACCCCTCCCGGGGGAGCCTACGAGCAGTACTTC.